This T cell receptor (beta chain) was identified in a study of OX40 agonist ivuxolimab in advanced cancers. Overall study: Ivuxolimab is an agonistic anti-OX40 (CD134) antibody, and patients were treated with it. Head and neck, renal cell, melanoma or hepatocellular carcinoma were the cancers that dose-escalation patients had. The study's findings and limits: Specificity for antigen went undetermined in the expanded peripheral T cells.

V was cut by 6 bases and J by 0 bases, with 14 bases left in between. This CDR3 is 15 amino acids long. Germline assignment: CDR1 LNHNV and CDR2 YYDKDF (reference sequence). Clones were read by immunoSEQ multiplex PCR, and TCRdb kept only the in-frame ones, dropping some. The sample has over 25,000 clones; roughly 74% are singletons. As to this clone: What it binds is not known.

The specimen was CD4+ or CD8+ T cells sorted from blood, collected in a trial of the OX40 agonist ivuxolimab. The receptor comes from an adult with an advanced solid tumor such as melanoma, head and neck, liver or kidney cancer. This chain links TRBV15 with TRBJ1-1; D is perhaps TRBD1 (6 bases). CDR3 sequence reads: CATRPGQQVNTEAFF. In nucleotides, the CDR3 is TGTGCCACCAGGCCTGGACAGCAGGTGAACACTGAAGCTTTCTTT.